What follows are 14 T cell receptor beta chains derived from one specimen sequenced in a study of T-cell reconstitution after alpha-beta-depleted transplantation in children. Preparation of the TCRbeta library was carried out with unique molecular identifiers. In TCRdb, the PCR reads were re-called with MiXCR into one record per CDR3 protein. The sample has some 300,000 distinct CDR3 sequences, over 9% seen once. Sequences were derived from PBMCs from the stem cell graft donor, sampled from the stem cell graft. These receptors all come from a human donor who donated a stem cell graft to a child with acute lymphoblastic leukemia.

In this sample, this clonotype turned up many times. The V and J genes are TRBV7-2 and TRBJ2-6; D is unclear. Germline CDR1 reads SGHTA; CDR2 reads FQGNSA. With 0 bases removed from V and 0 bases from J, the gap between germline ends came to 3 bases. This CDR3 is built from 15 residues. The CDR3 is CASSLAFSGANVLTF. CDR3 bases: TGTGCCAGCAGCTTAGCCTTCTCTGGGGCCAACGTCCTGACTTTC.

This rearrangement joins TRBV27 to TRBJ2-3; the D is unclear. Between the trimmed V and J ends, which lost 5 bases and 7 bases, there was a span of 19 bases. The CDR3 contains 15 residues. The germline V gene encodes CDR1 MNHEY and CDR2 SMNVEV (reference sequence). The CDR3: CASSLRGPTQNTQYF. For the CDR3, the DNA is TGTGCCAGCAGTCTCCGAGGACCCACCCAGAATACGCAGTATTTT.

The rearrangement joins TRBV5-6 to TRBJ2-3; D remains unclear. Looked up from germline, CDR1 is SGHDT and CDR2 is YYEEEE. The CDR3 is made up of 14 amino acids. Trimming cost V 4 bases and J 2 bases, with 11 bases left between them. The CDR3 loop reads CASSRRFLTDTQYF. In DNA, the CDR3 is TGTGCCAGCAGCCGACGGTTCCTCACAGATACGCAGTATTTT.

The chain employs TRBV5-6 and TRBJ2-7, with D possibly called TRBD1 or TRBD2 (5 bases each). Trimming took off 4 bases at V and 3 bases at J, with 11 bases between the two ends. The germline CDR1 and CDR2 sequences are SGHDT and YYEEEE. The CDR3 runs to 13 residues. As DNA, the CDR3 is TGTGCCAGCAGCCCGGGACGGAACTACGAGCAGTACTTC. Translated, it gives CASSPGRNYEQYF.

This sequence joins TRBV7-9 and TRBJ2-5; 7 bases are a match to TRBD1. CDR3 length: 15 amino acids. V trimming: 7 bases; J trimming: 1 base; junction bases outside the gene matches: 9. CDR1 and CDR2 (germline): SEHNR, FQNEAQ (reference sequence). CDR3 sequence: CASILGGGLQETQYF. Here the CDR3 DNA reads TGTGCCAGCATTCTAGGGGGCGGTCTCCAAGAGACCCAGTACTTC.

This chain connects TRBV6-1 to TRBJ2-5, with 10 bases fitting TRBD2. CDR1 is MNHNS, CDR2 SASEGT, per germline. V lost 3 bases, J lost 3 bases, and 4 bases stayed unmatched. This CDR3 is 15 amino acids long. The CDR3 here is CASSEGLAGEETQYF. DNA of the CDR3: TGTGCCAGCAGTGAGGGGCTAGCGGGAGAAGAGACCCAGTACTTC.

The chain uses TRBV7-2 and TRBJ2-3, with 7 nucleotides matching TRBD2. CDR1 and CDR2 (germline): SGHTA, FQGNSA. V shed 0 bases, J shed 0 bases, and the junction held 12 bases outside the gene matches. The CDR3 sequence is 19 residues long. CDR3 in DNA: TGTGCCAGCAGCTTAGCCCTCAGCGGGAAGTTTTCGAGCACAGATACGCAGTATTTT. Translated: CASSLALSGKFSSTDTQYF.

The J gene is TRBJ2-1, the V gene TRBV24-1, with TRBD2 matching 11 bases. V was clipped by 3 bases and J by 6 bases; unmatched bases: 6. The CDR3 has 16 amino acids. The germline V gene encodes CDR1 KGHDR and CDR2 SFDVKD. In DNA form, the CDR3 reads TGTGCCACCAGTGATCCCCTTAGCGGGAGGGGCAATGAGCAGTTCTTC. It encodes CATSDPLSGRGNEQFF.

The chain recombines TRBV20-1 with TRBJ1-3; D gene unclear. The V gene lost 6 bases and the J gene lost 6 bases, with 9 bases spanning the gap. This CDR3 is 11 amino acids long. Looked up from germline, CDR1 is DFQATT and CDR2 is SNEGSKA (reference sequence). The CDR3 bases are TGCAGTGCCCCCCGTTCAAACACCATATATTTT. As protein: CSAPRSNTIYF.

This clonotype was detected only a few times. The chain is built from TRBV7-6 and TRBJ1-1; D gene unclear. Germline CDR1 reads SGHVS; CDR2 reads FNYEAQ. There are 13 residues in the CDR3. Trimming pared 4 bases from V and 5 bases from J, leaving 11 bases between. CDR3 sequence reads: CASSSVVGTEAFF. The CDR3 coding sequence is TGTGCCAGCAGCTCGGTCGTTGGGACTGAAGCTTTCTTT.

As for this clonotype: A much larger clone differs from this one at a single base, so this may be a read error. The chain combines TRBV20-1 with TRBJ1-3, with a possible D match to TRBD1 (5 bases). This CDR3 comprises 14 residues. The germline CDR1 and CDR2 sequences are DFQATT and SNEGSKA (reference sequence). CDR3 region: CSARAPVSGNAIYF. In nucleotides, the CDR3 is TGCAGTGCCAGGGCGCCCGTCTCTGGAAACGCCATATATTTT.

The rearrangement joins TRBV29-1 to TRBJ2-3, with TRBD2 matching 14 bases. The V and J ends lost 3 bases and 6 bases, in that order; junction bases with no gene match: 2. Germline V gives CDR1 SQVTM, CDR2 ANQGSEA. The CDR3 sequence is 14 residues long. The CDR3 loop reads CSVDRTSGRDTQYF. Written as DNA, the CDR3 is TGCAGCGTTGATCGGACTAGCGGGAGGGATACGCAGTATTTT.

This clonotype came up a few times. The chain uses TRBV10-3 and TRBJ1-2, with D possibly matching TRBD1 (5 bases). CDR3 length equals 14 residues. From germline, CDR1 is ENHRY and CDR2 SYGVKD. V gave up 3 bases and J gave up 4 bases, with 12 bases separating them. The chain's CDR3 is CAISDGTAGYGYTF. CDR3 DNA sequence: TGTGCCATCAGTGATGGGACGGCTGGCTATGGCTACACCTTC.

This clonotype showed up many times. The J gene is TRBJ2-1, the V gene TRBV5-1; 12 nucleotides line up with TRBD2. V shed 0 bases and J 7 bases; nucleotides not matched to a gene: 2. The CDR3 is 15 residues long. Germline-derived CDR1 and CDR2 are SGHRS and YFSETQ. The CDR3 DNA follows: TGCGCCAGCAGCTTGGTGACTAGCGGGAGTAATGAGCAGTTCTTC. Its protein is CASSLVTSGSNEQFF.